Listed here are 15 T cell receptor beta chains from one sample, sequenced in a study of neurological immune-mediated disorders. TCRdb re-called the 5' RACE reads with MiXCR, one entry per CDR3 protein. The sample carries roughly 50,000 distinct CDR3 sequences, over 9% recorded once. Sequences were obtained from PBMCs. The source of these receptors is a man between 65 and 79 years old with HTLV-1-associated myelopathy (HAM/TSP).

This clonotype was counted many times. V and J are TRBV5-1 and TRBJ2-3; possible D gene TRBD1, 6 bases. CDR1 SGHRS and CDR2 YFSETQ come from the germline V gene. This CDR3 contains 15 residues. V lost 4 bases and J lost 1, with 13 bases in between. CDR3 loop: CASSPGEIGTDTQYF. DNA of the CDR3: TGCGCCAGCAGCCCAGGGGAAATAGGCACAGATACGCAGTATTTT. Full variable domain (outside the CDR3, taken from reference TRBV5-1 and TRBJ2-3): KAGVTQTPRYLIKTRGQQVTLSCSPISGHRSVSWYQQTPGQGLQFLFEYFSETQRNKGNFPGRFSGRQFSNSRSEMNVSTLELGDSALYLCASSPGEIGTDTQYFGPGTRLTVL.

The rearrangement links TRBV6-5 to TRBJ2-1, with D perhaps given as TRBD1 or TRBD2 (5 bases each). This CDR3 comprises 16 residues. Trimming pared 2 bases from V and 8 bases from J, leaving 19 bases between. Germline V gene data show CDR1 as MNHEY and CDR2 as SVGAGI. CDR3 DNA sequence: TGTGCCAGCAGTTACGGGGGAGCGGCAAGGGGCGATGAGCAGTTCTTC. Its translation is CASSYGGAARGDEQFF.

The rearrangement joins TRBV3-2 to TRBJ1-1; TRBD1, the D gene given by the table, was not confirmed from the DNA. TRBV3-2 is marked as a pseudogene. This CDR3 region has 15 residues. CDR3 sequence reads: CASRPPERRGTEAFF. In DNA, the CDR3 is TGTGCCAGCAGGCCCCCGGAGAGACGAGGCACTGAAGCTTTCTTT.

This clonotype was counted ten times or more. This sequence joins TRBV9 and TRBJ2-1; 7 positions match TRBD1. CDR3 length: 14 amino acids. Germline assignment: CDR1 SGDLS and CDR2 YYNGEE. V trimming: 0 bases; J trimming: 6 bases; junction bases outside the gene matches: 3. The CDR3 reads CASSVGTGGNEQFF. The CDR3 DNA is TGTGCCAGCAGCGTAGGGACAGGTGGCAATGAGCAGTTCTTC.

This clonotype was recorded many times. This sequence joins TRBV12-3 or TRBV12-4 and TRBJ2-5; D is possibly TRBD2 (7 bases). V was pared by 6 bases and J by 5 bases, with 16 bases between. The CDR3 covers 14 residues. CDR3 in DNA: TGTGCCAGCAGACGTTCAGGGAGGGGGGAGACCCAGTACTTC. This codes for CASRRSGRGETQYF.

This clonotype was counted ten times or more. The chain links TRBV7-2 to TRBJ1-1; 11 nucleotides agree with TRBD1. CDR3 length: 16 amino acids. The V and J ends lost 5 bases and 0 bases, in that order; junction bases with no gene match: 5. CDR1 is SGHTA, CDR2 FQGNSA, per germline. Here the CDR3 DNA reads TGTGCCAGCAGCACATGGACAGGGGGCATGAACACTGAAGCTTTCTTT. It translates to CASSTWTGGMNTEAFF.

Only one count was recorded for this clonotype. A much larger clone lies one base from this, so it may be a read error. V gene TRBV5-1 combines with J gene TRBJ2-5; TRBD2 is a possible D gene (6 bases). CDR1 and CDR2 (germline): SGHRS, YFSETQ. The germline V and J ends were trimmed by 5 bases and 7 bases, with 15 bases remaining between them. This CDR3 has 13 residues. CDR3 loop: CASRMDQAGTQYF. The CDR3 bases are TGCGCCAGCAGGATGGACCAAGCGGGGACCCAGTACTTC. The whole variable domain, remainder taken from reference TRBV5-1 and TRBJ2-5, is KAGVTQTPRYLIKTRGQQVTLSCSPISGHRSVSWYQQTPGQGLQFLFEYFSETQRNKGNFPGRFSGRQFSNSRSEMNVSTLELGDSALYLCASRMDQAGTQYFGPGTRLLVL.

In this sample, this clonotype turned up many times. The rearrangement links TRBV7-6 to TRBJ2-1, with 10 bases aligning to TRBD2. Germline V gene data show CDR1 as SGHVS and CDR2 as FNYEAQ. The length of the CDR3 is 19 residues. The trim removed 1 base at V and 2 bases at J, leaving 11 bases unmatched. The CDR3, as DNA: TGTGCCAGCAGCTTAGTAGCTAGCGGGAGAGGTAGGGCCTACAATGAGCAGTTCTTC. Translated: CASSLVASGRGRAYNEQFF.

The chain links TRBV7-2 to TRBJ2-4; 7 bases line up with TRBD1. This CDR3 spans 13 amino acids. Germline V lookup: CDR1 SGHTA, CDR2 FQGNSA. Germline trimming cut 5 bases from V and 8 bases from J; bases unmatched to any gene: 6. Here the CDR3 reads CASSRGGSDIQYF. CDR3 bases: TGTGCCAGCAGCCGAGGGGGCTCGGACATTCAGTACTTC. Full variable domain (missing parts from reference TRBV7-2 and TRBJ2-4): GAGVSQSPSNKVTEKGKDVELRCDPISGHTALYWYRQSLGQGLEFLIYFQGNSAPDKSGLPSDRFSAERTGGSVSTLTIQRTQQEDSAVYLCASSRGGSDIQYFGAGTRLSVL.

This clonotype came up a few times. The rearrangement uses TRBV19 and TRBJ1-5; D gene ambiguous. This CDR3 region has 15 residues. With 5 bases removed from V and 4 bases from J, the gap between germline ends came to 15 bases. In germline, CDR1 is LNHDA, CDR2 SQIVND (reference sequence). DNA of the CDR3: TGTGCCAGTAGTCCCCGAGGCAGGCGGAATCAGCCCCAGCATTTT. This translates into CASSPRGRRNQPQHF.

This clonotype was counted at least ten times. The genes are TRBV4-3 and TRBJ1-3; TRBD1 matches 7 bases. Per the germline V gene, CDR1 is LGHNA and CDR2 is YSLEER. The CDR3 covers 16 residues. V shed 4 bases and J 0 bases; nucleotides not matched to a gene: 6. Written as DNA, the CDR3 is TGCGCCAGCAGCCGAGAACAGGGGTTCTCTGGAAACACCATATATTTT. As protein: CASSREQGFSGNTIYF.

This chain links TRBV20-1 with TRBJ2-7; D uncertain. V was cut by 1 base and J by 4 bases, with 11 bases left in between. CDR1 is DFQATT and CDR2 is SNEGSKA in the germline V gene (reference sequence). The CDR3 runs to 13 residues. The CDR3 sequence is CSARVRLLYEQYF. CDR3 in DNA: TGCAGTGCTAGAGTAAGGCTACTGTACGAGCAGTACTTC.

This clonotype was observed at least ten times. The CDR3 loop is CASSPQCDTQYF. In nucleotides, the CDR3 is TGTGCCAGCAGCCCCCAGTGTGATACGCAGTATTTT. The chain combines TRBV9 with TRBJ2-3; D unresolved. This CDR3 contains 12 residues. Germline lookup yields CDR1 SGDLS and CDR2 YYNGEE. Trimming took off 4 bases at V and 6 bases at J, with 9 bases between the two ends.

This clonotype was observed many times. As DNA, the CDR3 is TGTGCCAACCGGGGCTTCGGTCTTGAAGCTTTCTTT. Amino acid sequence: CANRGFGLEAFF. J is TRBJ1-1 and V is TRBV2; tentatively, D is TRBD1 (5 bases). The CDR3 has 12 amino acids. Trimming took 10 bases from V and 7 from J, leaving 16 bases between them. Germline assignment: CDR1 SNHLY and CDR2 FYNNEI. The whole variable domain, remainder taken from reference TRBV2 and TRBJ1-1, is EPEVTQTPSHQVTQMGQEVILRCVPISNHLYFYWYRQILGQKVEFLVSFYNNEISEKSEIFDDQFSVERPDGSNFTLKIRSTKLEDSAMYFCANRGFGLEAFFGQGTRLTVV.

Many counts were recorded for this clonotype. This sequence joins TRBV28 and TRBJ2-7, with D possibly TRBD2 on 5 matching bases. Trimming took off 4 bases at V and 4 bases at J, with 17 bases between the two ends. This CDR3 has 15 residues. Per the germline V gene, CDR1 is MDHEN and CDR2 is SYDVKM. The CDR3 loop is CASSSIGSRRYEQYF. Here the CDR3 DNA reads TGTGCCAGCAGTTCGATTGGCAGTAGGAGGTACGAGCAGTACTTC.